Shown below are 20 T cell receptor beta chains from a single sample sequenced in a study of T cell responses to AZD1222 COVID-19 vaccine. Produced via immunoSEQ multiplex PCR; TCRdb's table is partial and in-frame only. Here the sample spans fewer than 100,000 clones, around 91% being singletons. The sequenced sample was peripheral blood, obtained on day 0 of AZD1222 vaccination. These receptors were obtained from an adult in good health.

J is TRBJ2-2 and V is TRBV21-1; the tabulated D call, TRBD1, remains unverified against the DNA. TRBV21-1 is marked as a pseudogene. The CDR3 totals 12 residues. In DNA, the CDR3 is TGCGGGGACAGGGGTAATTCCGGGGAGCTGTTTTTT. Translated, it gives CGDRGNSGELFF.

J is TRBJ2-3 and V is TRBV5-4; 15 nucleotides align to TRBD2. The length of the CDR3 is 18 residues. CDR1 is SGHNT, CDR2 YYREEE, per germline (reference sequence). The V segment lost 4 bases and the J segment 1 base; nucleotides outside the gene matches: 7. CDR3 region: CASSKGLAGGGGTDTQYF. In DNA form, the CDR3 reads TGTGCCAGCAGCAAGGGACTAGCGGGGGGCGGGGGCACAGATACGCAGTATTTT.

This sequence joins TRBV6-5 and TRBJ1-1; perhaps TRBD1 as D (5 bases). Between the trimmed V and J ends, which lost 2 bases and 10 bases, there was a span of 8 bases. CDR1 is MNHEY and CDR2 is SVGAGI in the germline V gene. The CDR3 covers 11 residues. CDR3 nucleotides: TGTGCCAGCAGTTACGAGGGGATAGCTTTCTTT. Protein: CASSYEGIAFF.

There are a few counts of this clone. This sequence joins TRBV2 and TRBJ2-1, with 7 nucleotides matching TRBD1. The CDR3 is 15 amino acids. CDR1 and CDR2 from the germline V gene are SNHLY and FYNNEI. Trimming took 7 bases from V and 0 from J; bases not matched to a gene: 6. The CDR3 coding sequence is TGTGCCAGCATTTTACAGGGGAGCTCCTACAATGAGCAGTTCTTC. Translation: CASILQGSSYNEQFF.

This chain connects TRBV11-2 to TRBJ1-1; D is uncertain. V was shortened by 5 bases and J by 1 base, with 8 bases between the two germline ends. This CDR3 is 13 amino acids long. Germline V gene data show CDR1 as SGHAT and CDR2 as FQNNGV. CDR3 nucleotide sequence: TGTGCCAGCAGCGAGCAAAAGAACACTGAAGCTTTCTTT. It specifies CASSEQKNTEAFF.

J is TRBJ1-2 and V is TRBV7-2; the D is unclear. This CDR3 spans 13 amino acids. Trimming removed 5 bases from V and 10 bases from J, with 17 bases in between. The V gene's germline CDR1 is SGHTA and CDR2 FQGNSA. The CDR3, as DNA: TGTGCCAGCAGCCCATACAGCTGGGTGGACTACACCTTC. Residues: CASSPYSWVDYTF.

The J gene is TRBJ2-3, the V gene TRBV4-3, with D possibly matching TRBD1 (6 bases). Germline V gene sequence: CDR1 LGHNA, CDR2 YSLEER. There are 16 residues in the CDR3. The ends were cut back, 0 bases at V and 5 bases at J, with 15 bases in the middle. This chain's CDR3 is CASSQDSGGRGDTQYF. The CDR3 DNA reads TGCGCCAGCAGCCAAGATAGTGGCGGCAGGGGAGATACGCAGTATTTT.

The chain employs TRBV19 and TRBJ1-2; D perhaps matches TRBD1 (5 bases). This CDR3 contains 13 residues. The germline V gene has CDR1 LNHDA and CDR2 SQIVND (reference sequence). The V and J ends lost 7 bases and 7 bases respectively, with 16 bases between them. The DNA of the CDR3 is TGTGCCAGTACTAACCTGGGGCCGTCTGGCTACACCTTC. Translation: CASTNLGPSGYTF.

The V gene is TRBV7-2, the J gene TRBJ2-1; TRBD2 is a possible D gene (5 bases). The CDR3 is 13 amino acids. Germline loops: CDR1 SGHTA, CDR2 FQGNSA. The V and J ends lost 2 bases and 10 bases respectively, with 12 bases between them. The CDR3 region is CASSLNSGGEQFF. Written as DNA, the CDR3 is TGTGCCAGCAGCTTAAATTCGGGCGGGGAGCAGTTCTTC.

This chain connects TRBV7-6 to TRBJ2-6; tentative D call: TRBD1 (5 bases). Germline V gives CDR1 SGHVS, CDR2 FNYEAQ. Trimming removed 7 bases at V and 3 bases at J, with 13 bases between. The CDR3 loop spans 15 amino acids. CDR3 coding DNA: TGTGCCAGCACCGGCTCAGGGAATGGGGCCAACGTCCTGACTTTC. This sequence encodes CASTGSGNGANVLTF. The full variable domain, with the rest looked up from reference TRBV7-6 and TRBJ2-6, is GAGVSQSPRYKVTKRGQDVALRCDPISGHVSLYWYRQALGQGPEFLTYFNYEAQQDKSGLPNDRFSAERPEGSISTLTIQRTEQRDSAMYRCASTGSGNGANVLTFGAGSRLTVL.

The V and J genes are TRBV18 and TRBJ1-5; no definite D call. The CDR3 is made up of 13 amino acids. V lost 4 bases and J lost 6, with 10 bases in between. Germline CDR1 KGHSH, CDR2 LQKENI. The CDR3 is CASSLVPSQPQHF. The CDR3 nucleotides are TGTGCCAGCTCACTAGTTCCAAGTCAGCCCCAGCATTTT.

This clone has only one observation. V usage is TRBV5-1 and J usage is TRBJ1-2; D call uncertain. This CDR3 has 12 residues. Trimming pared 7 bases from V and 4 bases from J, leaving 11 bases between. Germline assignment: CDR1 SGHRS and CDR2 YFSETQ. The chain's CDR3 is CASGVVGYGYTF. CDR3 coding DNA: TGCGCCAGCGGAGTGGTGGGCTATGGCTACACCTTC.

The DNA of the CDR3 is TGTGCCAGCAGCTTAGGTCAGATGAACACTGAAGCTTTCTTT. Translated: CASSLGQMNTEAFF. The rearrangement links TRBV7-9 to TRBJ1-1; no firm D call. The CDR3 runs 14 residues. V lost 1 base, J lost 0 bases, and 6 bases lay in between. Looked up from germline, CDR1 is SEHNR and CDR2 is FQNEAQ (reference sequence).

The chain has TRBV27 and TRBJ2-3; D ambiguous. V lost 5 bases to trimming and J lost 4 bases, with 10 bases between them. The CDR3 totals 13 residues. Germline values: CDR1 MNHEY, CDR2 SMNVEV (reference sequence). The DNA for the CDR3 is TGTGCCAGCAGTGTGATGGGTCCAGATACGCAGTATTTT. It specifies CASSVMGPDTQYF.

This sequence joins TRBV29-1 and TRBJ2-2; D remains unclear. CDR1 and CDR2 from the germline V gene are SQVTM and ANQGSEA. The CDR3 is 14 amino acids. Between the trimmed V and J ends, which lost 2 bases and 0 bases, there was a span of 7 bases. CDR3 DNA sequence: TGCAGCGTTGAAAGGGTTTCGAACACCGGGGAGCTGTTTTTT. Its protein is CSVERVSNTGELFF.

Concerning this clone: The sample has other DNA sequences that encode this CDR3 too. The chain has TRBV6-5 and TRBJ2-3; TRBD2 agrees at 14 bases. J gave up 6 bases and V 5 bases, and 1 base lay outside the gene matches. Germline CDR1 and CDR2: MNHEY and SVGAGI. This CDR3 spans 14 amino acids. For the CDR3, the DNA is TGTGCCAGCAGTAGACTAGCGGGGGGGGATACGCAGTATTTT. This gives the protein CASSRLAGGDTQYF.

V is TRBV7-9 and J is TRBJ2-2, with no clear D. Trimming cost V 4 bases and J 4 bases, with 4 bases left between them. CDR3 size: 12 residues. Per germline, CDR1 SEHNR and CDR2 FQNEAQ (reference sequence). The CDR3 DNA reads as TGTGCCAGCAGCTCGCGCACCGGGGAGCTGTTTTTT. This codes for CASSSRTGELFF.

The chain employs TRBV3-1 (or the pseudogene TRBV3-2) and TRBJ1-1; no clear D gene. Germline CDR1 and CDR2: LGHDT and YNNKEL (reference sequence). The CDR3 contains 14 residues. V was shortened by 3 bases and J by 3 bases, with 11 bases between the two germline ends. The CDR3 coding sequence is TGTGCCAGCAGCCACTCCGACCGATACACTGAAGCTTTCTTT. This codes for CASSHSDRYTEAFF.

This rearrangement joins TRBV12-3 or TRBV12-4 to TRBJ1-2; D not resolved. The CDR3 loop spans 12 amino acids. V shed 2 bases and J shed 8 bases, with 9 bases lying between them. The CDR3 loop is CASSLLGGGYTF. For the CDR3, the DNA is TGTGCCAGCAGTTTATTGGGAGGCGGCTACACCTTC.

This sequence joins TRBV2 and TRBJ2-2; TRBD1 might be the D (5 bases). Trimming took off 8 bases at V and 6 bases at J, with 10 bases between the two ends. Per the germline V gene, CDR1 is SNHLY and CDR2 is FYNNEI. The CDR3 is made up of 12 amino acids. For the CDR3, the DNA is TGTGCCAGCTCGCAGGGCGCCGGGGAGCTGTTTTTT. Translation: CASSQGAGELFF.